Below are 16 T cell receptor beta chains sequenced from a single sample in a study of Ad26.COV2.S vaccination and SARS-CoV-2 variants. The treatment is: over 15 received Ad26.COV2.S at low or high dose, single or two shots; about five received placebo; per-sample allocation not given. Material that was analyzed had been drawn on day 63 after the first vaccine or placebo injection. Assay: immunoSEQ multiplex PCR; the TCRdb copy retains only in-frame clones and omits some. Among roughly 380,000 clones listed, around 83% were seen once. Specimen: peripheral blood, collected in a trial of Ad26.COV2.S vaccine versus placebo. These receptors were collected from a person aged 18-65 years who received the Ad26.COV2.S COVID-19 vaccine or a placebo.

This chain links TRBV11-2 with TRBJ2-7, with D possibly matching TRBD2 (5 bases). With 0 bases removed from V and 7 bases from J, the gap between germline ends came to 7 bases. The germline gives CDR1 SGHAT, CDR2 FQNNGV. This CDR3 spans 12 amino acids. CDR3 protein: CASSLDLAEQYF. CDR3 bases: TGTGCCAGCAGCTTAGATTTAGCGGAGCAGTACTTC.

The chain recombines TRBV6-4 with TRBJ2-1; no clear D. Germline loops: CDR1 MRHNA, CDR2 SNTAGT. The length of the CDR3 is 15 residues. Trimming removed 4 bases from V and 1 base from J, with 11 bases in between. The CDR3 spells CASSGKGDSYNEQFF. DNA of the CDR3: TGTGCCAGCAGTGGGAAGGGTGATTCCTACAATGAGCAGTTCTTC.

This clone was seen repeatedly, ten times or more. The chain's CDR3 is CASSPDRLRNTEAFF. The CDR3 DNA follows: TGCGCCAGCAGCCCGGACAGGCTTCGGAACACTGAAGCTTTCTTT. This chain connects TRBV5-1 to TRBJ1-1; 7 bases line up with TRBD1. Germline V gene lookup returns CDR1 SGHRS and CDR2 YFSETQ. The J segment lost 1 base and the V segment lost 4 bases, leaving 7 bases of the junction unmatched. The CDR3 has 15 residues.

The V and J genes are TRBV7-9 and TRBJ1-1, with TRBD1 as a possible D gene (5 bases). The CDR3 contains 13 residues. CDR1 SEHNR and CDR2 FQNEAQ come from the germline V gene (reference sequence). V dropped 5 bases and J dropped 4 bases, with 11 bases sitting between them. The CDR3 DNA is TGTGCCAGCAGCCCAGGGCTCCCCACTGAAGCTTTCTTT. Amino acids: CASSPGLPTEAFF.

The chain is built from TRBV24-1 and TRBJ2-2; 8 positions match TRBD1. The CDR3 extends over 18 amino acids. Germline lookup yields CDR1 KGHDR and CDR2 SFDVKD. V lost 5 bases, J lost 3 bases, and 13 bases stayed unmatched. The CDR3 loop reads CATSGDRINDPDTGELFF. The CDR3 DNA reads TGTGCCACCAGTGGGGACAGGATAAACGATCCGGACACCGGGGAGCTGTTTTTT.

This clone came up a few times. The gene calls are TRBV11-2 and TRBJ2-7; maybe TRBD1 (6 bases). V was clipped by 3 bases and J by 6 bases, with 9 bases between them. The CDR3 sequence is 12 residues long. Germline values: CDR1 SGHAT, CDR2 FQNNGV. Written as DNA, the CDR3 is TGTGCCAGCAGCTTTAGCAGGGGCGAGCAGTACTTC. This gives the protein CASSFSRGEQYF.

V usage is TRBV18 and J usage is TRBJ2-3, with 9 bases that match TRBD1. Germline V lookup: CDR1 KGHSH, CDR2 LQKENI. This CDR3 comprises 15 residues. Trimming took 1 base from V and 5 from J; bases not matched to a gene: 4. The CDR3 loop is CASSPLQGAVDTQYF. The CDR3 DNA reads as TGTGCCAGCTCACCACTACAGGGGGCCGTAGATACGCAGTATTTT.

The CDR3 DNA follows: TGTGCCAGCAGCCTTACAGGGGTTGCGGGTCAGCCCCAGCATTTT. This gives the protein CASSLTGVAGQPQHF. The rearrangement joins TRBV28 to TRBJ1-5; 7 bases match TRBD1. V shed 6 bases and J 6 bases; nucleotides not matched to a gene: 11. Per the germline V gene, CDR1 is MDHEN and CDR2 is SYDVKM. The CDR3 sequence is 15 residues long.

J is TRBJ2-1 and V is TRBV24-1; TRBD2 agrees at 9 bases. CDR1 and CDR2 (germline): KGHDR, SFDVKD. After removal of 3 bases from V and 7 bases from J, the junction contained 9 bases not matched to a gene. The CDR3 is 16 amino acids. This chain's CDR3 is CATSDLVAGVPNEQFF. The DNA of the CDR3 is TGTGCCACCAGTGATCTTGTAGCGGGAGTTCCGAATGAGCAGTTCTTC.

This rearrangement joins TRBV3-1 (or the pseudogene TRBV3-2) to TRBJ2-7, with TRBD1 matching 7 bases. The germline V gene has CDR1 LGHDT and CDR2 YNNKEL (reference sequence). This CDR3 comprises 13 residues. V shed 3 bases and J 6 bases; nucleotides not matched to a gene: 5. DNA of the CDR3: TGTGCCAGCAGCCATACAGGGGTAGGCGAGCAGTACTTC. Translation: CASSHTGVGEQYF.

On this clone: Mismatch with germline at one junction end may stem from a read error. The chain combines TRBV30 with TRBJ1-4; 9 bases align to TRBD1. CDR1 GTSNPN and CDR2 SVGIG come from the germline V gene (reference sequence). The CDR3 has 12 amino acids. The CDR3 spells CAWRGQGISLGF. The CDR3 DNA is TGTGCCTGGAGAGGACAGGGGATTTCCTTGGGTTTT.

The sample holds one count of this clone. The chain combines TRBV6-4 with TRBJ2-3, with TRBD2 as a possible D gene (5 bases). With 3 bases removed from V and 4 bases from J, the gap between germline ends came to 14 bases. Germline values: CDR1 MRHNA, CDR2 SNTAGT. This CDR3 is built from 15 residues. CDR3 coding DNA: TGTGCCAGCAGTGATGATAGCGATGGCGCAGATACGCAGTATTTT. This codes for CASSDDSDGADTQYF.

The chain carries TRBV9 and TRBJ1-6; tentative D call: TRBD1 (6 bases). The germline V and J ends were trimmed by 1 base and 7 bases, with 12 bases remaining between them. The CDR3 is 15 residues long. CDR1 and CDR2 (germline): SGDLS, YYNGEE. In DNA, the CDR3 is TGTGCCAGCAGCGTATCGGGGGGCGGGAATTCACCCCTCCACTTT. Translated: CASSVSGGGNSPLHF.

The chain carries TRBV5-1 and TRBJ1-1, with a possible D match to TRBD1 (6 bases). The CDR3 has 17 amino acids. CDR1 is SGHRS, CDR2 YFSETQ, per germline. V dropped 1 base and J dropped 5 bases, with 21 bases sitting between them. The CDR3 loop reads CASSLIGGGELFTEAFF. CDR3 DNA sequence: TGCGCCAGCAGCTTGATCGGGGGCGGTGAATTGTTTACTGAAGCTTTCTTT. Looking up the rest from reference TRBV5-1 and TRBJ1-1 gives the full variable domain: KAGVTQTPRYLIKTRGQQVTLSCSPISGHRSVSWYQQTPGQGLQFLFEYFSETQRNKGNFPGRFSGRQFSNSRSEMNVSTLELGDSALYLCASSLIGGGELFTEAFFGQGTRLTVV.

The chain recombines TRBV4-1 with TRBJ2-7, with 11 bases lining up with TRBD1. The CDR3 is made up of 14 amino acids. Germline loops: CDR1 MGHRA, CDR2 YSYEKL. After removal of 7 bases from V and 2 bases from J, the junction contained 4 bases not matched to a gene. The CDR3 DNA is TGCGCCAGCAACTTGGGACAGGGGGCCTACGAGCAGTACTTC. Residues: CASNLGQGAYEQYF.

Concerning this clone itself: At one boundary the junction diverges from the germline segment, which might be a read error. The chain has TRBV6-2 or TRBV6-3 and TRBJ2-5; D may be TRBD1 (5 bases). The CDR3 extends over 15 amino acids. Germline CDR1 and CDR2: MNHEY and SVGEGT. CDR3 bases: TGTGCCACCAGTCGTAGGGGCTCCTACCAAGAGACCCAGTACTTC. Translated, it gives CATSRRGSYQETQYF.